This TCR beta chain was sequenced in a study of glioma-infiltrating T cells after dendritic cell vaccination. Time point described: after dendritic cell vaccination, including at tumor progression/relapse. PBMC were collected before vaccination, two weeks after the third vaccination, and at progression. The CDR3 is made up of 14 amino acids. CDR1 is SGHRS and CDR2 is YFSETQ in the germline V gene. V lost 1 base to trimming and J lost 8 bases, with 12 bases between them. In this sample, this clone turned up a few times. Assay used: immunoSEQ multiplex PCR; TCRdb lists only in-frame clones, some missing. The table records around 60,000 clones, around nine tenths of them present only once.

The sample consisted of blood, taken after dendritic cell vaccination. The genes are TRBV5-1 and TRBJ1-4, with D unclear. This sequence originates from a human donor with glioblastoma. CDR3 DNA: TGCGCCAGCAGCTTGAGCGGGAGAGAGGAAAAACTGTTTTTT. This gives the protein CASSLSGREEKLFF.